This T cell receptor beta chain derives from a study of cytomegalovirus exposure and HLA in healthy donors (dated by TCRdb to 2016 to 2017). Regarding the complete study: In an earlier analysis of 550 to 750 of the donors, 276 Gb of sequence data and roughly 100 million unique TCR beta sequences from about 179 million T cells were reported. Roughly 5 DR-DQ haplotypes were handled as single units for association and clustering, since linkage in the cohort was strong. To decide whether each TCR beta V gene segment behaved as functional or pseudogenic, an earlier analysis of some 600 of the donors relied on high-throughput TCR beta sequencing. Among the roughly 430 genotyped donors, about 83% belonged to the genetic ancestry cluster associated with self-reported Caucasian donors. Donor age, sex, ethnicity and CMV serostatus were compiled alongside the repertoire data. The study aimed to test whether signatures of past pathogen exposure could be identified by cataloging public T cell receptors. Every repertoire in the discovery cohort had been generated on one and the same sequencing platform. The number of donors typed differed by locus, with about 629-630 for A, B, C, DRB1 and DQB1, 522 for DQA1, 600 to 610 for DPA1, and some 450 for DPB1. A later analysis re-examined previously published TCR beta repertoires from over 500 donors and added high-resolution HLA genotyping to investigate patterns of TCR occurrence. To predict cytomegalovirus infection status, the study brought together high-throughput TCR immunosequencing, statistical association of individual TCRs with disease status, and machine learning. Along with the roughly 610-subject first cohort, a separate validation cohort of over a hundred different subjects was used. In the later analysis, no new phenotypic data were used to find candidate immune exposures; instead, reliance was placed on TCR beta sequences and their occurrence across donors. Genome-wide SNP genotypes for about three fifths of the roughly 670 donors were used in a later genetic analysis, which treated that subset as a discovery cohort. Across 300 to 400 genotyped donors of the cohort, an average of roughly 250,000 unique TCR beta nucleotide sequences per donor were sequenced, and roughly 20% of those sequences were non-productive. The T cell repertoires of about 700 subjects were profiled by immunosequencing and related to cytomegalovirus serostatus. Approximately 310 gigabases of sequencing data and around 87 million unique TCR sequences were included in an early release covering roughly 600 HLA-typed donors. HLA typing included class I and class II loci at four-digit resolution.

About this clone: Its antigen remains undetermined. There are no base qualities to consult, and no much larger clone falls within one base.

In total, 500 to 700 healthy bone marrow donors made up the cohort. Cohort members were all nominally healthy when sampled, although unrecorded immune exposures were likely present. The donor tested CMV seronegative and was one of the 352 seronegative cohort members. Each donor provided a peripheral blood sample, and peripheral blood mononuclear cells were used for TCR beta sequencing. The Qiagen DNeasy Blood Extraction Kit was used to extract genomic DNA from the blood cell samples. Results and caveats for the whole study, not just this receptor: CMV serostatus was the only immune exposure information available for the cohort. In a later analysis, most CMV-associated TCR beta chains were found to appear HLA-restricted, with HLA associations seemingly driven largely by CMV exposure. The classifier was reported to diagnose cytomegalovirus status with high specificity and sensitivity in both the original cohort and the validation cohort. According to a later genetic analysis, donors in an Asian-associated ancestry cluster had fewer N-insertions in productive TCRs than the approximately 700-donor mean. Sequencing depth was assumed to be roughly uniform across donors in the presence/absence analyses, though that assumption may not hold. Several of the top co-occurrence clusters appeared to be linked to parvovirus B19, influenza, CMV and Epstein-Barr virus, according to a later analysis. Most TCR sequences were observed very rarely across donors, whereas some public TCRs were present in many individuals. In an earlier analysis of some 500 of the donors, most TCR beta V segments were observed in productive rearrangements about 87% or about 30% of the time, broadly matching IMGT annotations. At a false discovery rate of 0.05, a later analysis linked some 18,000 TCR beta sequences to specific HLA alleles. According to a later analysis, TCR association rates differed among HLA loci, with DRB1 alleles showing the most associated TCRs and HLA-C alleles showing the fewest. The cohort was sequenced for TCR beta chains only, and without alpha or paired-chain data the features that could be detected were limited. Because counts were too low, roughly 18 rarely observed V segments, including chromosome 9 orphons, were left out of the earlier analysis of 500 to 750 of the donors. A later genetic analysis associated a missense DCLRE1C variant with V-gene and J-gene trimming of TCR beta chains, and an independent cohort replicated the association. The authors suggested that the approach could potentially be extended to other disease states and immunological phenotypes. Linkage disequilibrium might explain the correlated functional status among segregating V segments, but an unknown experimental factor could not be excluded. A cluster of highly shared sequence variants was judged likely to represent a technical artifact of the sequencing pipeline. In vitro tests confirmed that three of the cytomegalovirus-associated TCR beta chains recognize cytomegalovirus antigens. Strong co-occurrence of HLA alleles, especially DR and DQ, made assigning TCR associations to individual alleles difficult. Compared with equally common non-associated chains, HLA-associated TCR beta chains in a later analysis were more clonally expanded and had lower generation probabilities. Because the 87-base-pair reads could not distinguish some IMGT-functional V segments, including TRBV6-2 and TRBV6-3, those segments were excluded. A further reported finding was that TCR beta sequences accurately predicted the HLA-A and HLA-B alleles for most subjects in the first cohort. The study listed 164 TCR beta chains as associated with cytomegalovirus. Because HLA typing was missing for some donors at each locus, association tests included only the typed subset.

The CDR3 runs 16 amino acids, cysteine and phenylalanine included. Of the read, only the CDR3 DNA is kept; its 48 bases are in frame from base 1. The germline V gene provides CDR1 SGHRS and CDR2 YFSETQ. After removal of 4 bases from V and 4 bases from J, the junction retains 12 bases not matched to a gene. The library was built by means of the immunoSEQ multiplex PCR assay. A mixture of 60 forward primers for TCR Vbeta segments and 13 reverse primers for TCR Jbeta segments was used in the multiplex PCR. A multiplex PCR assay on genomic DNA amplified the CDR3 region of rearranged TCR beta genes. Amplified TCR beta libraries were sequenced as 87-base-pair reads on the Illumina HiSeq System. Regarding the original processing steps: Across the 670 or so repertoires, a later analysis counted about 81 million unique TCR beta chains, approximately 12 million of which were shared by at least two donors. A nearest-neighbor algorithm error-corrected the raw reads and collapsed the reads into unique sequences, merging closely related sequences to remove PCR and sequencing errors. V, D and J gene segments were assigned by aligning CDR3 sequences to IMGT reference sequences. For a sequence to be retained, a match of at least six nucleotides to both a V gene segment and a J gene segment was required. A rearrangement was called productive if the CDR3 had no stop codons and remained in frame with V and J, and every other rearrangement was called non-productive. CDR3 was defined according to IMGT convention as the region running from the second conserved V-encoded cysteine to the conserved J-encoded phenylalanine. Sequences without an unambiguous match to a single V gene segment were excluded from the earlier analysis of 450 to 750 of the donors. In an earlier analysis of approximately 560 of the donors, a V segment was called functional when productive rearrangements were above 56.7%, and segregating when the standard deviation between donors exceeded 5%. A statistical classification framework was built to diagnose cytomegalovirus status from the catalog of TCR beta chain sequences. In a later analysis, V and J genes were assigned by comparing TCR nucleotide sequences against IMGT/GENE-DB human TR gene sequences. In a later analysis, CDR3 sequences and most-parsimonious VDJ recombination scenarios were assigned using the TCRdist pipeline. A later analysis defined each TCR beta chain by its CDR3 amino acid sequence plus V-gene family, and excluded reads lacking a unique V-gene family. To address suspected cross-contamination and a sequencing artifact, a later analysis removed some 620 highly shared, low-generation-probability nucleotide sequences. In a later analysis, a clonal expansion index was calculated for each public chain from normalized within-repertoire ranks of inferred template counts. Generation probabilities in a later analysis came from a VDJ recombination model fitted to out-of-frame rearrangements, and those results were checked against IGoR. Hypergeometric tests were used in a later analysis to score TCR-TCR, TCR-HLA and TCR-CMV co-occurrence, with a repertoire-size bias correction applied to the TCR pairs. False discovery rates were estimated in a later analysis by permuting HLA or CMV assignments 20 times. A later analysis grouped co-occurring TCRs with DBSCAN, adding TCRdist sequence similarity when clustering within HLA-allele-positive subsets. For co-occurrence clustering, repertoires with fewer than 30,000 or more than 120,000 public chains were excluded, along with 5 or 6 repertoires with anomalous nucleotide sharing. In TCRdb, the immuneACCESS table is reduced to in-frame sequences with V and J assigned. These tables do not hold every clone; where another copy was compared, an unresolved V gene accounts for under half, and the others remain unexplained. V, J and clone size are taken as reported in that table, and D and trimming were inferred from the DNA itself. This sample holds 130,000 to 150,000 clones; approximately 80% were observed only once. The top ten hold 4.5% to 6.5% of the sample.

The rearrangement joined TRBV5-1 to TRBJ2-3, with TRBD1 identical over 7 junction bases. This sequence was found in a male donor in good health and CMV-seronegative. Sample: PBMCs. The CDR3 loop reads CASSRQGQPGADTQYF. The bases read TGCGCCAGCAGCCGGCAGGGACAGCCTGGCGCAGATACGCAGTATTTT.